This TCR beta chain was identified during a study of CD8 T cells in Susac syndrome. Healthy donors constituted the controls, which were matched for age and sex. The CD8+ and CD4+ T cells were isolated magnetically using a negative isolation approach, whereas the TEMRA cells were enriched by FACS. V was shortened by 4 bases and J by 4 bases, with 16 bases between the two germline ends. CDR1 and CDR2 from the germline V gene are SGDLS and YYNGEE. This CDR3 comprises 15 residues. Random hexamers were used to reverse transcribe an amount of about 0.45 to 1 ug RNA. immunoSEQ multiplex PCR amplified TCR beta CDR3 across 54 Vbeta, 13 Jbeta. TCRdb analysed the immunoSEQ multiplex PCR reads with MiXCR anew, one entry per CDR3 protein. The repertoire holds about 150,000 distinct CDR3 sequences, with roughly 94% as singletons.

The sequence derives from a human donor in good health. Sequencing was carried out using CD4+ T cells from PBMCs. This chain uses TRBV9 with TRBJ2-3; D possibly corresponds to TRBD2 (6 bases). Written as DNA, the CDR3 is TGTGCCAGCAGCCCGGGGTGGGGGGTCGCAGATACGCAGTATTTT. The encoded protein is CASSPGWGVADTQYF.